This T cell receptor beta chain comes out of a study of blood T cell repertoires in COVID-19. Background on the study: T cells, B-cell-depleted T cells, or PBMCs provided the cDNA or gDNA that served as material.

Assay: immunoSEQ multiplex PCR; the TCRdb copy retains only in-frame clones and omits some. The repertoire has 430,000 or so clones, about 90% of them found once; the top ten carry roughly 0.84%. This CDR3 is built from 14 residues. Germline trimming cut 4 bases from V and 3 bases from J; bases unmatched to any gene: 7. Looked up from germline, CDR1 is SGHRS and CDR2 is YFSETQ. The receptor's source is a man younger than 35 with COVID-19, enrolled during active disease. Input material: peripheral blood. V and J are TRBV5-1 and TRBJ2-7; 7 bases line up with TRBD1. This CDR3 is CASSPGQELYEQYF. Here the CDR3 DNA reads TGCGCCAGCAGCCCTGGACAGGAACTCTACGAGCAGTACTTC.